This is a list of T cell receptor beta chains from one sample in a study of cytomegalovirus exposure and HLA in healthy donors. TCRdb's table, derived via immunoSEQ multiplex PCR, lists solely in-frame clones and lacks some. The sample holds about 160,000 clones, roughly 83% seen once. Sequencing was performed on PBMCs. The receptors here all came from a human donor in good health. Each CDR3 is given with its conserved first and last residue. Each record gives: clone size, V gene, D gene, J gene, CDR3 protein, CDR3 DNA. D genes are given only for firm matches. Clone size is shown for a subset of rows, as once, few, many or a class of expanded clone.

abundance: -
v_gene: TRBV30
d_gene: TRBD1
j_gene: TRBJ1-1
CDR3aa: CAWNLIIGQGSSNTEAFF
CDR3nt: TGTGCCTGGAATCTAATCATAGGACAGGGATCATCGAACACTGAAGCTTTCTTT

abundance: -
v_gene: TRBV25-1
d_gene: -
j_gene: TRBJ1-2
CDR3aa: CASSAGSNYGYPF
CDR3nt: TGTGCCAGCAGTGCAGGGTCTAACTATGGCTACCCCTTC

abundance: -
v_gene: TRBV5-8
d_gene: TRBD1
j_gene: TRBJ1-6
CDR3aa: CASSLDGTGRSPLHF
CDR3nt: TGTGCCAGCAGCTTGGATGGGACAGGTCGTTCACCCCTCCACTTT

abundance: -
v_gene: TRBV4-2
d_gene: -
j_gene: TRBJ2-3
CDR3aa: CASSQRGGDTQYF
CDR3nt: TGTGCCAGCAGCCAAAGGGGGGGAGATACGCAGTATTTT

abundance: -
v_gene: TRBV2
d_gene: TRBD1
j_gene: TRBJ2-1
CDR3aa: CASTPGQQDNEQFF
CDR3nt: TGTGCCAGCACTCCGGGACAGCAAGACAATGAGCAGTTCTTC

abundance: -
v_gene: TRBV19
d_gene: TRBD2
j_gene: TRBJ2-3
CDR3aa: CASSLKRTSGSWSTDTQYF
CDR3nt: TGTGCCAGTAGTCTTAAGAGGACTAGCGGGAGTTGGAGCACAGATACGCAGTATTTT

abundance: once
v_gene: TRBV7-9
d_gene: TRBD1
j_gene: TRBJ1-5
CDR3aa: CSSSPQGADQPQHF
CDR3nt: TGTTCCAGCAGCCCACAGGGGGCAGACCAGCCCCAGCATTTT

abundance: -
v_gene: TRBV7-9
d_gene: -
j_gene: TRBJ2-2
CDR3aa: CANPLTNTGELFF
CDR3nt: TGTGCCAATCCACTCACGAACACCGGGGAGCTGTTTTTT

abundance: few
v_gene: TRBV7-9
d_gene: -
j_gene: TRBJ2-3
CDR3aa: CASSLVLPSGTDTQYF
CDR3nt: TGTGCCAGCAGCTTAGTTCTACCAAGTGGCACAGATACGCAGTATTTT

abundance: -
v_gene: TRBV5-1
d_gene: TRBD2
j_gene: TRBJ2-2
CDR3aa: CASSSLAGGNTGELFF
CDR3nt: TGCGCCAGCAGCTCGCTAGCGGGAGGGAACACCGGGGAGCTGTTTTTT

abundance: -
v_gene: TRBV18
d_gene: -
j_gene: TRBJ2-7
CDR3aa: CASSPKEGTYEQYF
CDR3nt: TGTGCCAGCTCACCAAAAGAGGGCACCTACGAGCAGTACTTC

abundance: -
v_gene: TRBV4-1
d_gene: -
j_gene: TRBJ1-2
CDR3aa: CASSQDTGALNYGYTF
CDR3nt: TGCGCCAGCAGCCAAGATACTGGGGCCTTGAACTATGGCTACACCTTC

abundance: -
v_gene: TRBV18
d_gene: -
j_gene: TRBJ1-2
CDR3aa: CASSPTATDYGYTF
CDR3nt: TGTGCCAGCTCACCAACCGCGACAGACTATGGCTACACCTTC

abundance: few
v_gene: TRBV27
d_gene: TRBD2
j_gene: TRBJ2-1
CDR3aa: CASSSGSAYNEQFF
CDR3nt: TGTGCCAGCTCTAGCGGATCAGCGTACAATGAGCAGTTCTTC

abundance: -
v_gene: TRBV27
d_gene: -
j_gene: TRBJ1-5
CDR3aa: CASSLHYSNQPQHF
CDR3nt: TGTGCCAGCAGCCTGCACTATAGCAATCAGCCCCAGCATTTT

abundance: -
v_gene: TRBV7-9
d_gene: TRBD1
j_gene: TRBJ1-2
CDR3aa: CASSLWTGEDYGYTF
CDR3nt: TGTGCCAGCAGCTTATGGACAGGGGAGGACTATGGCTACACCTTC

abundance: -
v_gene: TRBV6-6
d_gene: -
j_gene: TRBJ2-7
CDR3aa: CASSSSREQYF
CDR3nt: TGTGCCAGCAGTAGCTCTCGAGAGCAGTACTTC